This T cell receptor beta chain was identified in a study of blood T cell repertoires in COVID-19. The authors' processing: Nucleated cell number was recorded as an estimate derived from reference gene primer amplification. Profiling relied on immunoSEQ multiplex PCR, and the TCRdb table lists in-frame clones only, not all of them. Clone size and V and J calls were adopted from that table, with D and trimming inferred from the DNA. The table records over 40,000 clones, 85% to 90% of them present only once. This receptor was obtained from a human donor in a cohort sampled during active COVID-19. The sample consisted of peripheral blood.

Here the CDR3 reads CASIGGGMYRDYGYTF. CDR3 DNA sequence: TGTGCCAGCATTGGAGGGGGCATGTATCGTGACTATGGCTACACCTTC. The chain is built from TRBV28 and TRBJ1-2; 7 bases map to TRBD1. The CDR3 is 16 amino acids. The J segment lost 3 bases and the V segment lost 7 bases, leaving 14 bases of the junction unmatched. Germline assignment: CDR1 MDHEN and CDR2 SYDVKM.